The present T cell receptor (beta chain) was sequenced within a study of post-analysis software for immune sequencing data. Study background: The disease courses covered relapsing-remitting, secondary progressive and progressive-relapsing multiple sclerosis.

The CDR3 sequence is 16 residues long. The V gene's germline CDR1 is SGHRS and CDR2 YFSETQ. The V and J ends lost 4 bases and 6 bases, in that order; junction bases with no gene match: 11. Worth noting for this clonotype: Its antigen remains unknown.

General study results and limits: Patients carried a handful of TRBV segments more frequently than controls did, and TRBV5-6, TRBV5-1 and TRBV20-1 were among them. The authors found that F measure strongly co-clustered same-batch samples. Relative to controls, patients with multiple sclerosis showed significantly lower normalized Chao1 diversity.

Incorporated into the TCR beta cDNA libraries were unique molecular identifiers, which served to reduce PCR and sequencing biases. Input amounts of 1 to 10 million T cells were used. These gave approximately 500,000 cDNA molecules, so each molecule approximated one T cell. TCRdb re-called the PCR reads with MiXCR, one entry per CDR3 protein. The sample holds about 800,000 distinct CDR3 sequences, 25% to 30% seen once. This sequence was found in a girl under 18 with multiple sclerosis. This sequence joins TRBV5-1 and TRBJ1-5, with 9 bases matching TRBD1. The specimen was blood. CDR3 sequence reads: CASSPGDREAPQPQHF. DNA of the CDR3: TGCGCCAGCAGCCCCGGGGACAGGGAAGCCCCTCAGCCCCAGCATTTT.